The rows below give T cell receptor beta chains drawn from one sample of a study of chemoradiotherapy in HPV16-positive cancers. Generated by immunoSEQ multiplex PCR, the TCRdb table keeps only in-frame clones and is missing some. The table records about 15,000 clones, roughly 80% of them present only once. Sampling was carried out from a patient who underwent chemoradiotherapy. All receptors come from a human donor with HPV-associated anogenital cancer. CDR3s include the opening cysteine and the closing phenylalanine or tryptophan. The order of the fields is D gene, J gene, clone size, V gene, CDR3 DNA, CDR3 protein. D genes are given only for firm matches. A clone size is listed for some rows: how often the clone was seen (once, few, many), or a class if it is expanded.

.,TRBJ2-4,.,TRBV6-5,TGTGCCACCCTCGGCCGGGGAAACATTCAGTACTTC,CATLGRGNIQYF
.,TRBJ1-1,.,TRBV9,TGTGCCAGCAGCCCAACCGGATCGGTGAGATCTGAAGCTTTCTTT,CASSPTGSVRSEAFF
.,TRBJ1-3,.,TRBV5-3,TGTGCCAGAAGTCCTACCTACCCGCGGGACACGAGAAACACCATATATTTT,CARSPTYPRDTRNTIYF
.,TRBJ1-2,.,TRBV7-9,TGTGCCAGCAGTCCTCCCCAGCTGAAACCGAACTATGGCTACACCTTC,CASSPPQLKPNYGYTF
TRBD1,TRBJ1-1,.,TRBV6-5,TGTGCCAGCAGTTTAGGACAGGGGTTGAACACTGAAGCTTTCTTT,CASSLGQGLNTEAFF
TRBD2,TRBJ2-1,.,TRBV19,TGTGCCAGTACCCTTGGGACTAGCGGTGTTGGAGAGCAGTTCTTC,CASTLGTSGVGEQFF
TRBD1,TRBJ1-5,.,TRBV6-5,TGTGCCAGCAAAGGCGGGACAGGAACTCAGCCCCAGCATTTT,CASKGGTGTQPQHF
.,TRBJ2-7,.,TRBV9,TGTGCCAGCAGCGTAGGCCCCAGCTCCTACGAGCAGTACTTC,CASSVGPSSYEQYF
.,TRBJ2-2,.,TRBV5-1,TGCGCCAGCAAACCCGAGAACTACGGGGGCGGGGAGCTGTTTTTT,CASKPENYGGGELFF
.,TRBJ1-2,.,TRBV6-5,TGTGCCAGCAGTTACTATCGCTTACATCCCTATGGCTACACCTTC,CASSYYRLHPYGYTF
.,TRBJ1-2,once,TRBV5-7,TGTGCCAGCAGCTTGGTCCCGGGGGGCCAGTACTATGGCTACACCTTC,CASSLVPGGQYYGYTF
.,TRBJ2-3,.,TRBV9,TGTGCCAGCAGCGTGGCCGGTACCGTTTTGGATACGCAGTATTTT,CASSVAGTVLDTQYF
TRBD2,TRBJ2-7,.,TRBV11-1,TGTGCCAGCAGCCCCGGGGGGTCCTACGAGCAGTACTTC,CASSPGGSYEQYF
.,TRBJ1-2,.,TRBV7-2,TGTGCCAGCAGCCCCCAGTATGGCTACACCTTC,CASSPQYGYTF
.,TRBJ2-2,.,TRBV11-2,TGTGCCAGCAGCTTAGTGGCGGCCTACACCGGGGAGCTGTTTTTT,CASSLVAAYTGELFF
TRBD2,TRBJ2-7,once,TRBV7-2,TGTGCCAGCAGCCGTACTAGCGGCCACGAGCAGTACTTC,CASSRTSGHEQYF
.,TRBJ1-5,.,TRBV19,TGTGCCAGTAGTTTAGGCCACAATCAGCCCCAGCATTTT,CASSLGHNQPQHF
.,TRBJ1-1,.,TRBV7-2,TGTGCCAGCAGCTTAAGACCGGACATCGGGGGGGCTTTCTTT,CASSLRPDIGGAFF
.,TRBJ2-7,few,TRBV19,TGTGCCAGTAGTCCCTTACAGGGTGGTAAGCAGTACTTC,CASSPLQGGKQYF
TRBD1,TRBJ2-3,.,TRBV7-2,TGTGCCAGCAGTCGTCGAACAGGGGGCGGTGGAGATACGCAGTATTTT,CASSRRTGGGGDTQYF
.,TRBJ1-5,.,TRBV5-5,TGTGCCAGCAGCTTGGGCAGGGGAGACGGCCAGCCCCAGCATTTT,CASSLGRGDGQPQHF
.,TRBJ1-2,.,TRBV18,TGTGCCAGCTCACCGGTAGGGACTGGCTACACCTTC,CASSPVGTGYTF
.,TRBJ1-3,.,TRBV9,TGTGCCAGCAGCGTAGGGGGGAAGGCTGGAAACACCATATATTTT,CASSVGGKAGNTIYF
.,TRBJ2-7,.,TRBV4-1,TGCGCCAGCAGCCAAGGACCGAGTAAGGGCTACGAGCAGTACTTC,CASSQGPSKGYEQYF
.,TRBJ1-2,.,TRBV4-1,TGCGCCAGCAGCCAAGTGGAGGTTCTATATGGCTACACCTTC,CASSQVEVLYGYTF
.,TRBJ1-2,few,TRBV7-2,TGTGCCAGCAGCTTACCCCTTAGAGGCCTGGGTGGCTACACCTTC,CASSLPLRGLGGYTF
.,TRBJ2-3,.,TRBV7-2,TGTGCCAGCAGCCCCGGGTGGACGGGAGATACGCAGTATTTT,CASSPGWTGDTQYF
TRBD1,TRBJ2-7,few,TRBV7-8,TGTGCCAGCAGCACCCGGACAGGGATTTCATACGAGCAGTACTTC,CASSTRTGISYEQYF
.,TRBJ2-5,once,TRBV28,TGTGCCAGCAGTTTTGCAGGGGGAGGAGAGGCCCAGTACTTC,CASSFAGGGEAQYF
.,TRBJ2-5,.,TRBV7-2,TGTGCCAGCAGTCTCGGACAGAAAGAGACCCAGTACTTC,CASSLGQKETQYF
.,TRBJ1-1,.,TRBV5-1,TGCGCCAGCAGCTTGGATGTCGGGAACACTGAAGCTTTCTTT,CASSLDVGNTEAFF
.,TRBJ1-1,.,TRBV29-1,TGCAGCGTCCGGGAAGGAGGGAGAACTGAAGCTTTCTTT,CSVREGGRTEAFF
.,TRBJ2-5,.,TRBV6-1,TGTGCCAGCAGTGAAGCCTCGGCAGGGAAAGAGACCCAGTACTTC,CASSEASAGKETQYF
TRBD1,TRBJ2-7,.,TRBV7-6,TGTGCCAGCAGCTTAGACCTGGGACAGGCCTACGAGCAGTACTTC,CASSLDLGQAYEQYF
TRBD1,TRBJ1-4,.,TRBV2,TGTGCCAGCAGGTTAGGGACAGGGAATGAAAAACTGTTTTTT,CASRLGTGNEKLFF
.,TRBJ2-2,.,TRBV5-1,TGCGCCAGCAGCGGTCAGGGGCAGGGCACCGGGGAGCTGTTTTTT,CASSGQGQGTGELFF
.,TRBJ2-3,.,TRBV4-1,TGCGCCAGCAGCCAATCAACTGGGGGGCAGACAGATACGCAGTATTTT,CASSQSTGGQTDTQYF
.,TRBJ2-1,.,TRBV7-9,TGTGCCAGCAGCCCATTGGGGGAATCCTACAATGAGCAGTTCTTC,CASSPLGESYNEQFF
TRBD1,TRBJ1-1,.,TRBV5-8,TGTGCCAGCAAAACATCATGGACAGGGAACACTGAAGCTTTCTTT,CASKTSWTGNTEAFF
.,TRBJ2-5,once,TRBV7-2,TGTGCCAGCAGCTTAGCGCTTCAGGGAGTGACGGAGACCCAGTACTTC,CASSLALQGVTETQYF
.,TRBJ1-6,.,TRBV5-1,TGCGCCAGCAGCTTGGTGCAGGGCGGAGATTCACCCCTCCACTTT,CASSLVQGGDSPLHF
TRBD1,TRBJ1-2,.,TRBV5-1,TGCGCCAGCAGCTTGGACACAGGGGTTGGGTATGGCTACACCTTC,CASSLDTGVGYGYTF
TRBD1,TRBJ1-1,.,TRBV11-2,TGTGCCAGCAGCTCGGACAGGGCGAGTGAAGCTTTCTTT,CASSSDRASEAFF
.,TRBJ2-1,.,TRBV30,TGTGCCTGGAGATCCTACAATGAGCAGTTCTTC,CAWRSYNEQFF
.,TRBJ2-7,.,TRBV5-6,TGTGCCAGCAGCTTGCTAACCGGGACCTCCGGGCAGTACTTC,CASSLLTGTSGQYF
.,TRBJ2-1,few,TRBV11-3,TGTGCCAGCAGCTCCCTTTTCTCCCCGGGGAATGAGCAGTTCTTC,CASSSLFSPGNEQFF
.,TRBJ2-6,.,TRBV4-3,TGCGCCAGCAGCCACCCGAGGGGGGATAGGGAGTTCTCTGGGGCCAACGTCCTGACTTTC,CASSHPRGDREFSGANVLTF
.,TRBJ1-2,.,TRBV11-2,TGTGCCAGCAGCTTGGGGAGACGGAGTGGCTACACCTTC,CASSLGRRSGYTF
TRBD1,TRBJ1-2,.,TRBV11-3,TGTGCCAGCAGCCCAGGGGGCAACTATGGCTACACCTTC,CASSPGGNYGYTF
.,TRBJ1-1,.,TRBV5-4,TGTGCCAGCAGTTTGAGAGAACGAGGCGGGACTGAAGCTTTCTTT,CASSLRERGGTEAFF
TRBD2,TRBJ2-3,.,TRBV19,TGTGCCAGTAGTATTTCGGGGGGAAGCACAGATACGCAGTATTTT,CASSISGGSTDTQYF
.,TRBJ1-4,few,TRBV5-1,TGCGCCAGCAGCTTGGCCGGGTTGGATGAAAAACTGTTTTTT,CASSLAGLDEKLFF
.,TRBJ1-2,once,TRBV28,TGTGCCAGCAGCCTGATGGGGGAAAACTATGGCTACACCTTC,CASSLMGENYGYTF
.,TRBJ2-7,once,TRBV30,TGTGCCTGGAAGGCCCGACTAGTTCTTGGGGAGCAGTACTTC,CAWKARLVLGEQYF
.,TRBJ1-3,.,TRBV9,TGTGCCAGCAGCGTAGGGCAGGGGAGGGGAAACACCATATATTTT,CASSVGQGRGNTIYF
.,TRBJ1-2,.,TRBV7-8,TGTGCCAGCAGCTCATCCGGGACCGCTATCTATGGCTACACCTTC,CASSSSGTAIYGYTF
.,TRBJ2-3,.,TRBV15,TGTGCCACCAGCCCTGAGTCAGGCACAGATACGCAGTATTTT,CATSPESGTDTQYF